The present entry profiles one T cell receptor beta chain with its context. Its specificity is not known. V lost 6 bases, J lost 4 bases, and 7 bases lay in between. This CDR3 has 11 amino acids. Profiled with immunoSEQ multiplex PCR; TCRdb holds only in-frame clones, not every one. Of approximately 120,000 clones listed, 90% are singletons. This entry is derived from a study of T cell responses to AZD1222 COVID-19 vaccine. Study-wide results and limits: Per reports, nearly half of all spike-specific TCRs target regions that are unmutated in variants.

The chain recombines TRBV12-3 or TRBV12-4 with TRBJ2-7; D gene ambiguous. The source is an adult in good health. The sample was peripheral blood, taken on day 0 of MenACWY control vaccination. The CDR3 here is CASSQGYEQYV. CDR3 nucleotides: TGTGCCAGCAGCCAAGGTTACGAGCAGTACGTC.